The following is a TCR beta chain sequence with its context. This entry belongs to a study of OX40 agonist ivuxolimab in advanced cancers. At the level of the study: Among those enrolled, mean age was around 60 years (range 23 to 79) and about 79% were male.

The germline V gene encodes CDR1 PRHDT and CDR2 FYEKMQ (reference sequence). Unmatched junction bases numbered 1, after V lost 0 bases and J lost 4 bases. There are 14 residues in the CDR3. Clones were sequenced by immunoSEQ multiplex PCR, and TCRdb holds only the in-frame ones, with some missing. The repertoire holds around 80,000 clones, with 84% as singletons. The source of this sequence is an adult with an advanced solid tumor such as melanoma, head and neck, liver or kidney cancer. Specimen: CD4+ or CD8+ T cells sorted from blood, collected in a trial of the OX40 agonist ivuxolimab. The chain is built from TRBV13 and TRBJ1-2; 8 bases match TRBD1. CDR3 residues: CASSLGQGAYGYTF. The CDR3 DNA reads as TGTGCCAGCAGCTTAGGGCAGGGGGCCTATGGCTACACCTTC.